One TCR beta chain is described in this entry. Its target is unknown. PCR amplification relied on 60 Vbeta primers (plus 13 Jbeta primers). Profiled with immunoSEQ multiplex PCR; TCRdb holds only in-frame clones, not every one. The listing records some 120,000 clones. This specimen comes from a study of cytomegalovirus exposure and HLA in healthy donors. Study-wide results and limits: When analyzed later, a missense DCLRE1C variant was found to be linked to TCR beta V- and J-gene trimming.

Germline V lookup: CDR1 SEHNR, CDR2 FQNEAQ (reference sequence). V was clipped by 5 bases and J by 7 bases; unmatched bases: 7. The length of the CDR3 is 15 residues. The chain has TRBV7-9 and TRBJ2-1; 11 bases line up with TRBD1. The sequenced sample was PBMCs. The origin of this receptor is an older woman in good health and CMV-seronegative. The CDR3 reads CASSLSGTGGNEQFF. The CDR3 DNA sequence: TGTGCCAGCAGCCTATCTGGGACAGGGGGAAATGAGCAGTTCTTC.